Below are 9 T cell receptor beta chains sequenced from a single sample in a study of blood T cell repertoires in COVID-19. Libraries were prepared by immunoSEQ multiplex PCR; TCRdb keeps only in-frame clonotypes and omits some of them. The table lists over 150,000 clones, 84% of them singletons. Sequenced input: peripheral blood. These receptors were collected from a human donor in a cohort sampled during active COVID-19.

The V gene is TRBV27, the J gene TRBJ2-7; 8 bases fit TRBD1. Per the germline V gene, CDR1 is MNHEY and CDR2 is SMNVEV (reference sequence). The V segment lost 7 bases and the J segment 6 bases; nucleotides outside the gene matches: 8. This CDR3 spans 13 amino acids. CDR3 residues: CASTRQGTAEQYF. CDR3 DNA sequence: TGTGCCAGCACACGACAGGGGACCGCCGAGCAGTACTTC.

V usage is TRBV29-1 and J usage is TRBJ1-1; D is possibly TRBD1 (6 bases). CDR1 and CDR2 from the germline V gene are SQVTM and ANQGSEA. The CDR3 has 16 residues. Trimming shortened V by 3 bases and J by 0 bases, and 17 bases separated the two germline ends. CDR3 nucleotides: TGCAGCGTTGAGGGGCCCGGGGACATTTTGAACACTGAAGCTTTCTTT. It codes for CSVEGPGDILNTEAFF.

The gene calls are TRBV28 and TRBJ1-5, with D tentatively TRBD1 (5 bases). Between the trimmed V and J ends, which lost 8 bases and 0 bases, there was a span of 17 bases. CDR1 and CDR2 from the germline V gene are MDHEN and SYDVKM. The CDR3 covers 16 residues. CDR3 in DNA: TGTGCCAGCGACCGGGGGGGTCTTTATAGCAATCAGCCCCAGCATTTT. Translation: CASDRGGLYSNQPQHF. Full variable domain (rest looked up from reference TRBV28 and TRBJ1-5): DVKVTQSSRYLVKRTGEKVFLECVQDMDHENMFWYRQDPGLGLRLIYFSYDVKMKEKGDIPEGYSVSREKKERFSLILESASTNQTSMYLCASDRGGLYSNQPQHFGDGTRLSIL.

The V call is TRBV30, the J call TRBJ2-1; 9 bases line up with TRBD1. This CDR3 spans 15 amino acids. Germline trimming cut 0 bases from V and 2 bases from J; bases unmatched to any gene: 2. The germline V gene has CDR1 GTSNPN and CDR2 SVGIG (reference sequence). The chain's CDR3 is CAWSVRTGAYNEQFF. CDR3 nucleotides: TGTGCCTGGAGTGTAAGGACAGGGGCCTACAATGAGCAGTTCTTC. The complete variable domain, with remaining parts taken from reference TRBV30 and TRBJ2-1, reads SQTIHQWPATLVQPVGSPLSLECTVEGTSNPNLYWYRQAAGRGLQLLFYSVGIGQISSEVPQNLSASRPQDRQFILSSKKLLLSDSGFYLCAWSVRTGAYNEQFFGPGTRLTVL.

This rearrangement joins TRBV27 to TRBJ2-7, with TRBD1 matching over 9 bases. Trimming cost V 2 bases and J 4 bases; bases outside gene matches: 9. Germline V CDR1 and CDR2: MNHEY, SMNVEV (reference sequence). This CDR3 has 16 residues. The CDR3, as DNA: TGTGCCAGCAGTTTAGGGGCCGGGACAGGGAGTTACGAGCAGTACTTC. Translating it yields CASSLGAGTGSYEQYF.

V gene TRBV5-1 combines with J gene TRBJ2-7, with TRBD2 matching 10 bases. The CDR3 sequence is 15 residues long. Trimming cost V 4 bases and J 4 bases; bases outside gene matches: 8. The germline CDR1 and CDR2 sequences are SGHRS and YFSETQ. The CDR3 DNA is TGCGCCAGCAGCAAAAGCCCTAGCGGGGGTTACGAGCAGTACTTC. This translates into CASSKSPSGGYEQYF.

The chain joins TRBV11-2 to TRBJ2-1, with TRBD2 as a possible D gene (6 bases). The CDR3 is 15 residues long. V gave up 5 bases and J gave up 6 bases, with 17 bases separating them. The germline CDR1 and CDR2 sequences are SGHAT and FQNNGV. CDR3 amino acids: CASSAIGLARNEQFF. The CDR3 DNA sequence: TGTGCCAGCAGCGCCATCGGCCTAGCGCGCAATGAGCAGTTCTTC.

The rearrangement joins TRBV25-1 to TRBJ2-5, with TRBD2 matching over 10 bases. Germline V gene lookup returns CDR1 MGHDK and CDR2 SYGVNS. The CDR3 runs to 15 residues. V dropped 5 bases and J dropped 7; count of bases not matched to a gene: 10. The CDR3 DNA reads TGTGCCAGCAGTCTCGGGAGCGGGAGGGCCGGGACCCAGTACTTC. Protein sequence: CASSLGSGRAGTQYF.

This clone was seen just once. The chain has TRBV3-1 (or the pseudogene TRBV3-2) and TRBJ2-1, with 9 nucleotides matching TRBD2. The CDR3 sequence is 15 residues long. The V and J ends lost 4 bases and 8 bases, in that order; junction bases with no gene match: 9. The germline V gene encodes CDR1 LGHDT and CDR2 YNNKEL (reference sequence). Written as DNA, the CDR3 is TGTGCCAGCAGCCCAAGGCGGGAGGGCAAATATGAGCAGTTCTTC. Protein sequence: CASSPRREGKYEQFF.